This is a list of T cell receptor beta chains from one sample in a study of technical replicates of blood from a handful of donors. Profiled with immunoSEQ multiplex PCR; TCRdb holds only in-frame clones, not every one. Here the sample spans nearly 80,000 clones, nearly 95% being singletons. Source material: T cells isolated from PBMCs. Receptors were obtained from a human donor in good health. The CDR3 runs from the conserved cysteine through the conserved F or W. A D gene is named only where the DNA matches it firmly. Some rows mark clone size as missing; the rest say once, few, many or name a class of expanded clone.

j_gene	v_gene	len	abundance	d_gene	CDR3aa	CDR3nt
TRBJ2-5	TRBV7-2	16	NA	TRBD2	CASSLVSGRLYETQYF	TGTGCCAGCAGCCTTGTTAGCGGGAGGTTGTATGAGACCCAGTACTTC
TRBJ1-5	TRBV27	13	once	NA	CASSLVRDQPQHF	TGTGCCAGCAGTTTAGTCAGGGATCAGCCCCAGCATTTT
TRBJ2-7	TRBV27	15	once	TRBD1	CASSLVGTGAYEQYF	TGTGCCAGCAGCCTTGTCGGGACAGGGGCGTACGAGCAGTACTTC
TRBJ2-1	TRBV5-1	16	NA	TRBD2	CASSPTGVAGGIEQFF	TGCGCCAGCAGCCCTACTGGGGTAGCGGGAGGGATTGAGCAGTTCTTC
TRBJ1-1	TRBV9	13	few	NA	CASSVVTSGEAFF	TGTGCCAGCAGCGTAGTCACCTCCGGTGAAGCTTTCTTT
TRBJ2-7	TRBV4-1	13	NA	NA	CASSQRTTYEQYF	TGCGCCAGCAGCCAGCGGACAACCTACGAGCAGTACTTC
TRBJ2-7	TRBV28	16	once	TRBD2	CASSPIWGGSSSEQYF	TGTGCCAGCAGTCCGATATGGGGCGGGAGTTCTTCCGAGCAGTACTTC
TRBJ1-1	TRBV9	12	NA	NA	CASSVGGTEAFF	TGTGCCAGCAGCGTAGGGGGGACAGAAGCTTTCTTT
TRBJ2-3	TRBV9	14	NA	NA	CASSTRRGTDTQYF	TGTGCCAGCAGCACCCGGAGAGGGACAGATACGCAGTATTTT
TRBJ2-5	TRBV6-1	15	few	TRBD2	CASSELAGGQETQYF	TGTGCCAGCAGTGAACTAGCGGGAGGTCAAGAGACCCAGTACTTC
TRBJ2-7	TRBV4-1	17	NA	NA	CASSQEVHSLSSYEQYF	TGCGCCAGCAGCCAAGAAGTGCACTCCCTAAGCTCCTACGAGCAGTACTTC
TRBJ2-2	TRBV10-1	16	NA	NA	CASSEVGATNTGELFF	TGCGCCAGCAGTGAAGTGGGAGCGACGAACACCGGGGAGCTGTTTTTT
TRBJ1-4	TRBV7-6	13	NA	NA	CASSLSDREKLFF	TGTGCCAGCAGCCTGAGCGACCGAGAAAAACTGTTTTTT
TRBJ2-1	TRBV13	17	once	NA	CASIIWGENQTVGGQFF	TGTGCCAGCATAATCTGGGGGGAAAACCAGACCGTTGGTGGGCAGTTCTTC
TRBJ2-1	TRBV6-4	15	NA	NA	CASSDSGANWNEQFF	TGTGCCAGCAGTGACTCTGGTGCCAACTGGAATGAGCAGTTCTTC
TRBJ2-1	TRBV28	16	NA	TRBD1	CASSLRRDRVWDEQFF	TGTGCCAGCAGTTTACGGAGGGACAGGGTTTGGGATGAGCAGTTCTTC
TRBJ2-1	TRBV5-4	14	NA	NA	CASSPGYSGNEQFF	TGTGCCAGCAGCCCAGGCTATAGCGGCAATGAGCAGTTCTTC
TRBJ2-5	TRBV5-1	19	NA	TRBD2	CASSRSMPAGLAIQETQYF	TGCGCCAGCAGCCGATCTATGCCCGCGGGACTAGCGATACAAGAGACCCAGTACTTC
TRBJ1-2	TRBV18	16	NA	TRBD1	CASSPLGQELNYGYTF	TGTGCCAGCTCACCACTTGGACAGGAGTTAAACTATGGCTACACCTTC
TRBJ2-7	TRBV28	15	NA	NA	CASTYGGLLGYEQYF	TGTGCCAGCACTTATGGGGGCCTCCTGGGCTACGAGCAGTACTTC
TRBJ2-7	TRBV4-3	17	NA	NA	CASSQDTEGYASYEQYF	TGCGCCAGCAGCCAAGATACCGAGGGCTATGCCTCCTACGAGCAGTACTTC
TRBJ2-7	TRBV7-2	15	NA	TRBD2	CASSLDIAGGYEQYF	TGTGCCAGCAGTTTAGATATAGCGGGAGGTTACGAGCAGTACTTC
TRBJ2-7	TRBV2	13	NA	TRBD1	CASRGQSLNEQYF	TGTGCCAGCAGGGGACAGAGTCTAAACGAGCAGTACTTC
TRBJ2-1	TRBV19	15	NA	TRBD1	CASSSGTGLIPPPFF	TGTGCCAGTAGCTCCGGGACAGGGTTGATACCTCCGCCGTTCTTC
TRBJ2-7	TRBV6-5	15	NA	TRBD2	CASSPWLLAGSEQYF	TGTGCCAGCAGTCCGTGGTTGTTAGCGGGATCTGAGCAGTACTTC
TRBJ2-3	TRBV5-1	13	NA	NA	CASSLTPTDTQYF	TGCGCCAGCAGCTTGACTCCCACAGATACGCAGTATTTT
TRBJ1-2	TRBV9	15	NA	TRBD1	CASSASTGANYGYTF	TGTGCCAGCAGCGCTAGTACAGGGGCCAACTATGGCTACACCTTC
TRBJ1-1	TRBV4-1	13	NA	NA	CASKGQGDTEAFF	TGCGCCAGCAAAGGCCAGGGCGACACTGAAGCTTTCTTT
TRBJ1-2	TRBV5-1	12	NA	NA	CASSLTGYGYTF	TGCGCCAGCAGCTTAACGGGGTATGGCTACACCTTC
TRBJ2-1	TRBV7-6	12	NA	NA	CASSLLRGEQFF	TGTGCCAGCAGCTTATTGCGCGGTGAGCAGTTCTTC
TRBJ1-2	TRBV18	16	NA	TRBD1	CASSPPFEGAYYGYTF	TGTGCCAGCTCACCACCGTTTGAGGGGGCGTACTATGGCTACACCTTC
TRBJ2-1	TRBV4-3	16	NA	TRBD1	CASSQLTGTGSDEQFF	TGCGCCAGCAGCCAGCTTACCGGGACAGGGTCGGATGAGCAGTTCTTC
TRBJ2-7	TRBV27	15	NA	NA	CASSLVRLSTYEQYF	TGTGCCAGCAGTTTAGTGAGACTATCCACCTACGAGCAGTACTTC
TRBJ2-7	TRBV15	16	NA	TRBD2	CATSRLAGGFAYEQYF	TGTGCCACCAGCAGATTAGCGGGAGGGTTTGCCTACGAGCAGTACTTC
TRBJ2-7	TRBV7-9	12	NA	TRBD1	CASSLTGLEQYF	TGTGCCAGCAGCTTGACAGGGCTAGAGCAGTACTTC
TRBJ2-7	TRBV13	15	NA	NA	CASTDRLAGPYEQYF	TGTGCCAGCACCGATAGACTGGCTGGTCCATACGAGCAGTACTTC
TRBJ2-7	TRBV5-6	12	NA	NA	CASSSGGYEQYF	TGTGCCAGCAGCTCTGGAGGATACGAGCAGTACTTC
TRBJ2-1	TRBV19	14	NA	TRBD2	CASSSGREHNEQFF	TGTGCCAGTAGTAGCGGGAGAGAACACAATGAGCAGTTCTTC
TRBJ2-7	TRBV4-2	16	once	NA	CASSHPRDKSYEKQYF	TGTGCCAGCAGCCATCCCCGGGACAAAAGTTACGAGAAGCAGTACTTC
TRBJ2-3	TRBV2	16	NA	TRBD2	CASSAEEREGPDTQYF	TGTGCCAGCAGTGCCGAGGAGCGGGAGGGCCCAGATACGCAGTATTTT
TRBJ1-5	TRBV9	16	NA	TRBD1	CASSVGGQTYNQPQHF	TGTGCCAGCAGCGTAGGGGGACAGACTTACAATCAGCCCCAGCATTTT
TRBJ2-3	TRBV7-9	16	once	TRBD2	CASSLVTSGSTDTQYF	TGTGCCAGCAGCTTAGTTACTAGCGGGAGCACAGATACGCAGTATTTT
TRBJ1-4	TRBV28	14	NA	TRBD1	CASSLPGQGGKLFF	TGTGCCAGCAGTTTACCGGGACAGGGAGGAAAACTGTTTTTT